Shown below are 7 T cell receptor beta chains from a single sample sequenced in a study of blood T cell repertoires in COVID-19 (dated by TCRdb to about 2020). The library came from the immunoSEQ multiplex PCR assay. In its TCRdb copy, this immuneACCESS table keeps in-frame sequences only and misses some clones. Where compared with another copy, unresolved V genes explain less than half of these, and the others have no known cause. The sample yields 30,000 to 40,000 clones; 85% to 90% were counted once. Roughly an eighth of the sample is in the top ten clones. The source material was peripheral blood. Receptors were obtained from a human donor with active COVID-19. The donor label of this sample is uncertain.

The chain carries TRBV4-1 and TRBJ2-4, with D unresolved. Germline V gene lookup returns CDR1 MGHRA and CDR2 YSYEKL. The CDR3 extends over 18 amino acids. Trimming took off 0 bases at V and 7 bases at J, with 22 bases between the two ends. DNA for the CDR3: TGCGCCAGCAGCCAAGATCGCCCAGCGCGCACTGTGTCTAACATTCAGTACTTC. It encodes CASSQDRPARTVSNIQYF.

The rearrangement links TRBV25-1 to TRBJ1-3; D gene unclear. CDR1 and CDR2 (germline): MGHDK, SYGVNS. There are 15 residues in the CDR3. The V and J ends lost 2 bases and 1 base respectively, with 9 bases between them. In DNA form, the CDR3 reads TGTGCCAGCAGTGAACGGTTGACTTCTGGAAACACCATATATTTT. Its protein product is CASSERLTSGNTIYF.

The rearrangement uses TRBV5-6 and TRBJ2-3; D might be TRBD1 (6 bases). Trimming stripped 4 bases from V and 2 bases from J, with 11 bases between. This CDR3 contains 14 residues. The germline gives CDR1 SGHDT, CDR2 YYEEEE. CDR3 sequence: CASSLGAPTDTQYF. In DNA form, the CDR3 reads TGTGCCAGCAGCCTGGGGGCACCCACAGATACGCAGTATTTT.

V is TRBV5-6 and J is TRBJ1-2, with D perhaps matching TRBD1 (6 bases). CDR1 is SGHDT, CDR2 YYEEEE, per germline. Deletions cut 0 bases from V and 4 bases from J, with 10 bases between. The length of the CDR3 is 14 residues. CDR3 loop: CASSLVDRFYGYTF. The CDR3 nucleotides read TGTGCCAGCAGCTTGGTGGACAGATTCTATGGCTACACCTTC.

In DNA, the CDR3 is TGTGCCAGCAGCCCCCCCGGCCCCACTAGCGGGGAGACCCAGTACTTC. Amino acids: CASSPPGPTSGETQYF. The V call is TRBV7-2, the J call TRBJ2-5; 9 bases are a match to TRBD2. Per germline, CDR1 SGHTA and CDR2 FQGNSA. The length of the CDR3 is 16 residues. The ends lost 5 bases at V and 5 bases at J; junction bases unmatched: 12.

As DNA, the CDR3 is TGTGCCAGCAGTCAACAGGGGGCGGGCACTGAAGCTTTCTTT. The encoded protein is CASSQQGAGTEAFF. This rearrangement joins TRBV27 to TRBJ1-1, with 9 bases matching TRBD1. The V gene's germline CDR1 is MNHEY and CDR2 SMNVEV (reference sequence). J lost 4 bases, V lost 5 bases, and 5 bases had no gene match. The CDR3 consists of 14 residues.

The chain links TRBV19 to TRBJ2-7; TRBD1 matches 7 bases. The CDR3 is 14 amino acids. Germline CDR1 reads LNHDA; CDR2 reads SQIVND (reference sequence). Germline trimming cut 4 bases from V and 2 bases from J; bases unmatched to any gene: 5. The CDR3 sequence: CASSTGGRTYEQYF. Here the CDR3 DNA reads TGTGCCAGTAGTACAGGGGGTCGTACCTACGAGCAGTACTTC. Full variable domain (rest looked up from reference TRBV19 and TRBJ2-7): DGGITQSPKYLFRKEGQNVTLSCEQNLNHDAMYWYRQDPGQGLRLIYYSQIVNDFQKGDIAEGYSVSREKKESFPLTVTSAQKNPTAFYLCASSTGGRTYEQYFGPGTRLTVT.